This TCR beta chain was identified during a study of cytomegalovirus exposure and HLA in healthy donors. Findings of the study overall: Most CMV-associated TCR beta chains appeared HLA-restricted in a later analysis. Presence/absence analyses took donor sequencing depth as roughly uniform.

It was with 60 Vbeta and 13 Jbeta primers that the PCR ran. Data came from immunoSEQ multiplex PCR; TCRdb stores just in-frame clones and leaves some out. This repertoire shows 80,000 or so clones, around 80% found once; its top ten account for 9.5% to 13%. V lost 7 bases and J 8 bases, leaving 18 bases between the germline ends. The CDR3 totals 14 residues. Germline V gene sequence: CDR1 LNHDA, CDR2 SQIVND (reference sequence). To note about this clone: Its target is unknown.

Material: PBMCs. The sequence came from a male donor in good health and CMV-seropositive. The J gene is TRBJ2-1, the V gene TRBV19; D is unresolved. The CDR3 region has the DNA TGTGCCAGTACCCCAGGAACTTCTTTCTATGAGCAGTTCTTC. It yields the protein CASTPGTSFYEQFF.